Each of the 12 T cell receptor beta chains below was sequenced from the same sample in a study of T-cell reconstitution after alpha-beta-depleted transplantation in children. Library preparation (for TCRbeta) was performed with unique molecular identifiers. One entry per CDR3 protein, called by TCRdb with MiXCR from the PCR reads. Here the sample spans hundreds of thousands of distinct CDR3 sequences, 15% to 20% being singletons. Sequenced here: PBMCs, mostly from graft donor cells, sampled 360 days after TCRalphabeta/CD19-depleted stem cell transplant. These receptors were taken from a boy under two years old who had a stem cell transplant for Wiskott-Aldrich syndrome, so the T cells may come from the graft donor.

The chain uses TRBV20-1 and TRBJ2-7; D possibly corresponds to TRBD2 (5 bases). The CDR3 consists of 15 residues. V lost 1 base to trimming and J lost 1 base, with 14 bases between them. Germline V gene sequence: CDR1 DFQATT, CDR2 SNEGSKA (reference sequence). CDR3 region: CSARGGRVGSYEQYF. CDR3 nucleotides: TGCAGTGCTAGAGGAGGGAGAGTAGGGTCCTACGAGCAGTACTTC.

The CDR3 coding sequence is TGTGCCAGCAGTCCCGCAGGGAATCACTACGAGCAGTACTTC. Its protein product is CASSPAGNHYEQYF. This chain joins TRBV9 and TRBJ2-7, with a tentative D call TRBD1 (5 bases). Germline V lookup: CDR1 SGDLS, CDR2 YYNGEE. The CDR3 sequence is 14 residues long. V was pared by 5 bases and J by 3 bases, with 15 bases between. Full variable domain (remainder filled in from reference TRBV9 and TRBJ2-7): DSGVTQTPKHLITATGQRVTLRCSPRSGDLSVYWYQQSLDQGLQFLIQYYNGEERAKGNILERFSAQQFPDLHSELNLSSLELGDSALYFCASSPAGNHYEQYFGPGTRLTVT.

There are a few counts of this clonotype. The chain has TRBV6-2 or TRBV6-3 and TRBJ2-7, with 10 nucleotides matching TRBD2. V shed 2 bases and J 5 bases; nucleotides not matched to a gene: 3. The CDR3 has 14 residues. The V gene's germline CDR1 is MNHEY and CDR2 SVGEGT. CDR3 sequence: CASSYVGLADEQYF. CDR3 nucleotides: TGTGCCAGCAGTTACGTCGGACTAGCGGACGAGCAGTACTTC.

The sample holds a few counts of this clonotype. The chain joins TRBV11-1 to TRBJ1-2; 7 bases are shared with TRBD1. This CDR3 region has 19 residues. Trimming cost V 3 bases and J 2 bases; bases outside gene matches: 18. CDR1 SGHAT and CDR2 FQDESV come from the germline V gene (reference sequence). Here the CDR3 DNA reads TGTGCCAGCAGCTTGGTATTTGGACAGGACGAAGGCACCAACTATGGCTACACCTTC. Protein: CASSLVFGQDEGTNYGYTF.

This clonotype occurred a few times. The DNA for the CDR3 is TGCAGCGTGGGATTCAACACTGAAGCTTTCTTT. This codes for CSVGFNTEAFF. This rearrangement joins TRBV29-1 to TRBJ1-1; D remains unclear. The germline V gene encodes CDR1 SQVTM and CDR2 ANQGSEA. The CDR3 has 11 amino acids. Trimming left V 6 bases short and J 2 bases short, with 7 bases between.

In this sample, this clonotype turned up many times. This chain's CDR3 is CASVRTAAYEQYF. CDR3 DNA sequence: TGTGCCAGCGTCCGGACTGCAGCCTACGAGCAGTACTTC. The rearrangement links TRBV2 to TRBJ2-7; weak D call: TRBD2 (5 bases). This CDR3 contains 13 residues. Trimming stripped 8 bases from V and 2 bases from J, with 13 bases between. Per germline, CDR1 SNHLY and CDR2 FYNNEI.

V is TRBV6-5 and J is TRBJ2-7, with unresolved D. The CDR3 consists of 15 residues. With 2 bases removed from V and 1 base from J, the gap between germline ends came to 12 bases. Germline CDR1 reads MNHEY; CDR2 reads SVGAGI. The CDR3 DNA reads TGTGCCAGCAGTTACACGGCATTTCGATCCTACGAGCAGTACTTC. Residues: CASSYTAFRSYEQYF.

The chain combines TRBV5-1 with TRBJ2-7, with TRBD1 matching over 9 bases. CDR1 and CDR2 from the germline V gene are SGHRS and YFSETQ. The CDR3 loop spans 16 amino acids. V dropped 1 base and J dropped 5; count of bases not matched to a gene: 10. Here the CDR3 reads CASSLNLGTGTHEQYF. DNA of the CDR3: TGCGCCAGCAGCTTGAATTTAGGGACAGGGACCCACGAGCAGTACTTC.

Only a few counts were recorded for this clonotype. This chain uses TRBV4-1 with TRBJ2-2; maybe TRBD2 (6 bases). The CDR3 extends over 17 amino acids. Germline assignment: CDR1 MGHRA and CDR2 YSYEKL. V lost 0 bases and J 0 bases, leaving 11 bases between the germline ends. In DNA form, the CDR3 reads TGCGCCAGCAGCCAAGATCTTACGGGGGCGAACACCGGGGAGCTGTTTTTT. Its protein product is CASSQDLTGANTGELFF.

The rearrangement links TRBV30 to TRBJ2-1; perhaps TRBD1 as D (5 bases). The V gene's germline CDR1 is GTSNPN and CDR2 SVGIG (reference sequence). The germline V and J ends were trimmed by 0 bases and 3 bases, with 12 bases remaining between them. This CDR3 contains 15 residues. CDR3 amino acids: CAWSVPGFVYNEQFF. The CDR3 region has the DNA TGTGCCTGGAGTGTACCAGGGTTTGTCTACAATGAGCAGTTCTTC.

This clonotype was seen a handful of times. The rearrangement uses TRBV24-1 and TRBJ2-2; 9 bases line up with TRBD1. Trimming cost V 3 bases and J 1 base; bases outside gene matches: 2. CDR1 is KGHDR and CDR2 is SFDVKD in the germline V gene. The CDR3 runs to 16 residues. CDR3 nucleotide sequence: TGTGCCACCAGTGATCAGGGACAGGGGAACACCGGGGAGCTGTTTTTT. This translates into CATSDQGQGNTGELFF.

The rearrangement links TRBV27 to TRBJ2-2, with 11 nucleotides matching TRBD2. Losses at the gene ends were 6 bases for V and 6 bases for J; bases not matched to a gene: 6. The CDR3 loop spans 15 amino acids. CDR1 and CDR2 from the germline V gene are MNHEY and SMNVEV (reference sequence). The CDR3, as DNA: TGTGCCAGCAGCCGTTTACTAGCGGGGGCCGGGGAGCTGTTTTTT. Translating it yields CASSRLLAGAGELFF.